This T cell receptor (beta chain) was profiled in a study of shared clonotypes between healthy human individuals. The data were produced by immunoSEQ multiplex PCR, yet TCRdb's version contains in-frame clones alone and is incomplete. The sample carries fewer than 850,000 clones, about 92% recorded once. Study-level findings and limits: Clonotypes shared by all four sorted-subset donors had higher generation probabilities than non-shared clonotypes.

A remark on this clone: Its antigen is still unknown.

The TCR comes from a man aged 18-30 years in good health. Some clones in this sample may be carry-over from other donors' samples. The sample taken for sequencing was memory CD8+ T cells from PBMCs. Noted subset: CD45RO+ cells pooled with CCR7-negative TemRA cells.

Here the CDR3 DNA reads TGTGCCAGCAGCCCGACTTTGGGGGTTCCCTCCGAGCAGTACTTC. Protein: CASSPTLGVPSEQYF. The V call is TRBV14, the J call TRBJ2-7, with D perhaps matching TRBD1 or TRBD2 (5 bases each). The CDR3 runs 15 residues. V gave up 4 bases and J gave up 6 bases, with 19 bases separating them. The germline CDR1 and CDR2 sequences are SGHDN and FVKESK.